The clone carrying this TCR beta chain was observed many times. Its antigen is not identified. Trimming removed 1 base from V and 5 bases from J, with 14 bases in between. CDR3 length equals 15 residues. The germline V gene encodes CDR1 LGHDT and CDR2 YNNKEL (reference sequence). Breast cancer patients provided tissue from their axillary draining lymph nodes. This sample was included in a study of breast tumors, draining lymph nodes, adjacent tissues. Points from the study as a whole: Luminal-like breast cancer showed significantly higher tumor–nontumor repertoire similarity than basal-like. Tumors had less TCR diversity than lymph nodes, more than nontumor tissue.

TCRdb reprocessed the multiplex PCR reads via MiXCR and lists one record per CDR3 protein. This sample carries 200,000 to 250,000 distinct CDR3 sequences, approximately 30% of them seen once, and the ten largest clones take 1.1% to 1.5%. The chain joins TRBV3-1 to TRBJ2-5; unclear D gene. The source of this sequence is a female donor with breast cancer. Some clones in this sample may be carry-over from other donors' samples. The sample consisted of axillary lymph node tissue. The CDR3 sequence is CASSQVGPSGETQYF. The CDR3 DNA reads TGTGCCAGCAGCCAAGTCGGTCCTAGTGGGGAGACCCAGTACTTC.